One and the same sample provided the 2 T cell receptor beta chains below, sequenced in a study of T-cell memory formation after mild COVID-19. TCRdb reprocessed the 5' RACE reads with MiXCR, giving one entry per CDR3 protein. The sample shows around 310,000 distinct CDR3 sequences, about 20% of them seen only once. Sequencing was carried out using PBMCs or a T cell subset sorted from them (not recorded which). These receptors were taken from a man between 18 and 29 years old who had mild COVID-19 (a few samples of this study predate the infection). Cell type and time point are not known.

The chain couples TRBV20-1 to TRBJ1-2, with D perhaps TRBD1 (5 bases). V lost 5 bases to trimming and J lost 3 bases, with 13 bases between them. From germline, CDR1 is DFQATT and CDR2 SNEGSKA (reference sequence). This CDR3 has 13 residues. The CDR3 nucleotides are TGCAGTGCTTACCGGACAAGAGACTATGGCTACACCTTC. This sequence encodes CSAYRTRDYGYTF.

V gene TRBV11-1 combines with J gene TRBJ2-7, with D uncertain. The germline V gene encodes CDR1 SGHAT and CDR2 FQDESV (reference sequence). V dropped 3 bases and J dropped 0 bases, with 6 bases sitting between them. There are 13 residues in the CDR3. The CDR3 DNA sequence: TGTGCCAGCAGCTTGCAGCGCTCCTACGAGCAGTACGTC. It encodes CASSLQRSYEQYV.